This T cell receptor (beta chain) came from a study of technical replicates of blood from a few donors. The V end lost 4 bases, the J end lost 8 bases, and 17 bases lay between the germline ends. This CDR3 spans 13 amino acids. Germline V CDR1 and CDR2: SQVTM, ANQGSEA. The method was immunoSEQ multiplex PCR; TCRdb's version includes in-frame clones alone and lacks a portion of them. The sample comprises fewer than 45,000 clones, about 96% of which are singletons, and 0.35% to 0.4% rests with the top ten. The source is a human donor in good health. Sequencing used T cells isolated from PBMCs. This chain links TRBV29-1 with TRBJ1-2; tentatively, D is TRBD1 (5 bases). The CDR3 region is CSVAGRDRLGYTF. The CDR3, as DNA: TGCAGCGTTGCGGGCAGGGATCGCCTCGGCTACACCTTC.